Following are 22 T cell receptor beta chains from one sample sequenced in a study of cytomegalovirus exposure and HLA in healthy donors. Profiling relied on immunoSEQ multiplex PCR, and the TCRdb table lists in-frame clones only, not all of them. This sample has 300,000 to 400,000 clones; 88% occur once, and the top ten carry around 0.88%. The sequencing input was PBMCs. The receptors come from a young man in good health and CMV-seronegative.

CDR3 nucleotide sequence: TGCAGCGTTGAAGAAAACAGGGGGCGTCGAAACACTGAAGCTTTCTTT. Translated: CSVEENRGRRNTEAFF. This chain links TRBV29-1 with TRBJ1-1; 9 bases are shared with TRBD1. CDR3 length: 16 amino acids. With 0 bases clipped from V and 2 bases from J, the junction kept 7 bases outside the gene matches. CDR1 is SQVTM and CDR2 is ANQGSEA in the germline V gene.

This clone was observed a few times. DNA for the CDR3: TGTGCCAGCAGGGACAGGGAGGAGGGCGACGAGCAGTACTTC. Its translation: CASRDREEGDEQYF. The chain has TRBV2 and TRBJ2-7, with 8 bases identical to TRBD1. The CDR3 is 14 amino acids. Per the germline V gene, CDR1 is SNHLY and CDR2 is FYNNEI. J lost 5 bases, V lost 6 bases, and 9 bases had no gene match.

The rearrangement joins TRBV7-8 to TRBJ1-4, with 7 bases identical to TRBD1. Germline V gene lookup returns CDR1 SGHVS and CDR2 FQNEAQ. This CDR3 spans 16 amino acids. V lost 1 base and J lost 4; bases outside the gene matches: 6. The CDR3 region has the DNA TGTGCCAGCAGCTTAGGCCAGACAGGGTTTAATGAAAAACTGTTTTTT. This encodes CASSLGQTGFNEKLFF.

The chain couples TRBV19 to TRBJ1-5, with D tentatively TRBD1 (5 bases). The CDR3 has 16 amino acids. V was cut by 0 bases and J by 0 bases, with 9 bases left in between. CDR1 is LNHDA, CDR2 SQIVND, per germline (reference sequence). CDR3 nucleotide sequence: TGTGCCAGTAGTATAGATTGGGGACTTAGCAATCAGCCCCAGCATTTT. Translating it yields CASSIDWGLSNQPQHF.

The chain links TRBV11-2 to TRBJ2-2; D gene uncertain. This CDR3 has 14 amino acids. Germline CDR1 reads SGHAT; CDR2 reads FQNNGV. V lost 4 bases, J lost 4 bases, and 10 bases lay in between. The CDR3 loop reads CASSSTTGTGELFF. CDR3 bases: TGTGCCAGCAGCTCTACGACGGGCACCGGGGAGCTGTTTTTT.

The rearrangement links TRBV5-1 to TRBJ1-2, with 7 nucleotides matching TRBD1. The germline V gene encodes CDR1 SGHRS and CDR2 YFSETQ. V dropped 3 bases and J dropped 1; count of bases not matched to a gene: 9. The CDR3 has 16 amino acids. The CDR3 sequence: CASSSGDRAFNYGYTF. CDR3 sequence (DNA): TGCGCCAGCAGCTCGGGAGACAGGGCCTTTAACTATGGCTACACCTTC.

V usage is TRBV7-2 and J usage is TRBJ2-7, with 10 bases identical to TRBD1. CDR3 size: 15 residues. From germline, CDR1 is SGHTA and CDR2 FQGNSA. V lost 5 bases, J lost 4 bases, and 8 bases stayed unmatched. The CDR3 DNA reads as TGTGCCAGCAGCGCCCGACAGGGGGCAGGGTACGAGCAGTACTTC. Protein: CASSARQGAGYEQYF.

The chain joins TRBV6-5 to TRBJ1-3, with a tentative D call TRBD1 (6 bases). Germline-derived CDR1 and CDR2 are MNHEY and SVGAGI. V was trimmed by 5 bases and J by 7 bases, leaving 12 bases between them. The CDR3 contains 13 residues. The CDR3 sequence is CASSQQGGNTIYF. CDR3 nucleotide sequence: TGTGCCAGCAGTCAACAGGGTGGGAACACCATATATTTT.

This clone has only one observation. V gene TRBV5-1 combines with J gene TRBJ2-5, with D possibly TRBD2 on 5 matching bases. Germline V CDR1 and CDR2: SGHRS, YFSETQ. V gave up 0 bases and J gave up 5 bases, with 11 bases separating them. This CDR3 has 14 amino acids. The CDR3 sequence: CASSLERRRETQYF. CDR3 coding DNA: TGCGCCAGCAGCTTGGAGAGGAGGCGCGAGACCCAGTACTTC.

CDR3 protein: CASSMTHRLVNEQFF. Here the CDR3 DNA reads TGTGCCAGTAGTATGACTCACCGACTCGTCAATGAGCAGTTCTTC. The chain couples TRBV19 to TRBJ2-1; D call uncertain. V lost 3 bases, J lost 6 bases, and 15 bases lay in between. In germline, CDR1 is LNHDA, CDR2 SQIVND (reference sequence). CDR3 length: 15 residues.

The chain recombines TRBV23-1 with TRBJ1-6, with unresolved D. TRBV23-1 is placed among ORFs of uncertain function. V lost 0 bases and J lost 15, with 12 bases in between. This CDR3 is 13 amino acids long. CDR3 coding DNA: TGCGCCAGCAGTCAATCTTCCCACCCGGGCCTCCACTTT. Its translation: CASSQSSHPGLHF.

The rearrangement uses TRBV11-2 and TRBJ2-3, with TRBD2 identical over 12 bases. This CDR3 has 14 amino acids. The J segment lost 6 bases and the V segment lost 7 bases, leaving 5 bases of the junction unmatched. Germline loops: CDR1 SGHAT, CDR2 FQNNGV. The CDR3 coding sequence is TGTGCCAGCAATCTAGCGGGGGGGGTGGATACGCAGTATTTT. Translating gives CASNLAGGVDTQYF.

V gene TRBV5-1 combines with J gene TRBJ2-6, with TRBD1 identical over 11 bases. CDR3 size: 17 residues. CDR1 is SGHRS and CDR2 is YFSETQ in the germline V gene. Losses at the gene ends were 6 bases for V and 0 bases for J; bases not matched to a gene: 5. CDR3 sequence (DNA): TGCGCCAGCACGTCCGGGACAGGGGGCTCTGGGGCCAACGTCCTGACTTTC. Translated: CASTSGTGGSGANVLTF.

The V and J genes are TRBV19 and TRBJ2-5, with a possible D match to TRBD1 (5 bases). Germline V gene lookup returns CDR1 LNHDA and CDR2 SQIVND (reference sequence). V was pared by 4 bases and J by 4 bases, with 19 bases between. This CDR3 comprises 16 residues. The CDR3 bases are TGTGCCAGTAGTACCCAGGGCGGTTATTGGGGAGAGACCCAGTACTTC. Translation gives CASSTQGGYWGETQYF.

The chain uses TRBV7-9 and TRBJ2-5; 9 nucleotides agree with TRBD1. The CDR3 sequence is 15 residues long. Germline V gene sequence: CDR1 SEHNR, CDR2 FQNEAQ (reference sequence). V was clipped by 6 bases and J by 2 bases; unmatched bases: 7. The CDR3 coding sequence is TGTGCCAGCAGGTTGGACAGGGGCGGACAAGAGACCCAGTACTTC. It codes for CASRLDRGGQETQYF.

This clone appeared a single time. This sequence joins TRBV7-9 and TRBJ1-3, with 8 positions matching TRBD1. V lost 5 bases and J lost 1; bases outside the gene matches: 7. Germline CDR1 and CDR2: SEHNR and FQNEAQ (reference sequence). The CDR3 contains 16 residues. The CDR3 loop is CASSRTQGASGNTIYF. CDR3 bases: TGTGCCAGCAGCAGGACGCAGGGGGCATCTGGAAACACCATATATTTT.

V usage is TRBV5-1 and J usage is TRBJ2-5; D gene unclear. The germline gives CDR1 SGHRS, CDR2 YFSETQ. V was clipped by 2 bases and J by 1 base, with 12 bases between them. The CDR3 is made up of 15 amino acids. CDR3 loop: CASSFNGPGQETQYF. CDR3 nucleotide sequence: TGCGCCAGCAGCTTCAATGGGCCCGGCCAAGAGACCCAGTACTTC.

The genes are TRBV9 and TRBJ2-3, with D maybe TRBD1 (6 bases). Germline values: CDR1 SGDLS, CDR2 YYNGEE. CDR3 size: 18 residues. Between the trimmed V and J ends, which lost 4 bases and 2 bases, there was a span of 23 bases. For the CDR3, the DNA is TGTGCCAGCAGCAGAACCTCCGGGACACTTGGTTCCACAGATACGCAGTATTTT. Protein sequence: CASSRTSGTLGSTDTQYF.

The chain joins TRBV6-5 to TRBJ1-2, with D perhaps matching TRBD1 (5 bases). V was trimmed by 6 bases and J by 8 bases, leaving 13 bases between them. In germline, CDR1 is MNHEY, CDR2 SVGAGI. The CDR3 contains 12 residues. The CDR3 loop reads CASRLTGGGYTF. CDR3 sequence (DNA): TGTGCCAGCAGACTAACAGGTGGGGGCTACACCTTC.

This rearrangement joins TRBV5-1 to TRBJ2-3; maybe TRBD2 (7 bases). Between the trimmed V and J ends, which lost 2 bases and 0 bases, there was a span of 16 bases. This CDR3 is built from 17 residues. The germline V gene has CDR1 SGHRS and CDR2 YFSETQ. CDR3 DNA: TGCGCCAGCAGCTTAAAACCCGCGGGGGCTAGCACAGATACGCAGTATTTT. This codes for CASSLKPAGASTDTQYF.

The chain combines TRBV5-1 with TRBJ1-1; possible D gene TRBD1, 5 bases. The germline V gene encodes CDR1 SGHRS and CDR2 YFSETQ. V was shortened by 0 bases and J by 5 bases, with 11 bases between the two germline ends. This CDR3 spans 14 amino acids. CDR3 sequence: CASSLAGGGTEAFF. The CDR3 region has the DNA TGCGCCAGCAGCTTGGCTGGGGGAGGGACTGAAGCTTTCTTT.

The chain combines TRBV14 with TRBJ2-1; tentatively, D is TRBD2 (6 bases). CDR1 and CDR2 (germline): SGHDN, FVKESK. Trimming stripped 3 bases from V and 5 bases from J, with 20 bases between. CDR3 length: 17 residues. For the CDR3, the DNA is TGTGCCAGCAGCCACCAGTCGTGGCAGGGAGGTCACAATGAGCAGTTCTTC. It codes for CASSHQSWQGGHNEQFF.